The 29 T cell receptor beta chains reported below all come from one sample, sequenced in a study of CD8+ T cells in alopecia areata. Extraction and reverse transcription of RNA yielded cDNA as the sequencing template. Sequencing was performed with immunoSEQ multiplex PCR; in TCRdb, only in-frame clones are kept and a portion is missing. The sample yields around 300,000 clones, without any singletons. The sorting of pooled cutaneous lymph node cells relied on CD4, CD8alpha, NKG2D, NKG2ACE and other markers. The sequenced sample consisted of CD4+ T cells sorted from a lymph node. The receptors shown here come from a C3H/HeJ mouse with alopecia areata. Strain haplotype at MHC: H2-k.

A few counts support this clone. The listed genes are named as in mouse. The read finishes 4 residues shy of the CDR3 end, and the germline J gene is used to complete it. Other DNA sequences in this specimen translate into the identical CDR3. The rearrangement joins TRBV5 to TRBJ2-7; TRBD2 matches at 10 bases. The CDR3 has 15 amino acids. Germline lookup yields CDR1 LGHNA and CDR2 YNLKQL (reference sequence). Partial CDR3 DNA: TGTGCCAGCAGCCAAGACTGGGGGGGCGGTTAT. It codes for CASSQDWGGGY. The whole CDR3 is CASSQDWGGGYEQYF.

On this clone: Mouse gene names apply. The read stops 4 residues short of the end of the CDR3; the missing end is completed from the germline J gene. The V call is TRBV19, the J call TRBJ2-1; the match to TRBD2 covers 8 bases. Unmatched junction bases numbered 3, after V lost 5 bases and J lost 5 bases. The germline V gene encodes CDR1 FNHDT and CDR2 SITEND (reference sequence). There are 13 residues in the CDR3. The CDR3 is CASRGGAHAEQFF. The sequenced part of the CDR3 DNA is TGTGCCAGCAGGGGGGGGGCTCATGCT.

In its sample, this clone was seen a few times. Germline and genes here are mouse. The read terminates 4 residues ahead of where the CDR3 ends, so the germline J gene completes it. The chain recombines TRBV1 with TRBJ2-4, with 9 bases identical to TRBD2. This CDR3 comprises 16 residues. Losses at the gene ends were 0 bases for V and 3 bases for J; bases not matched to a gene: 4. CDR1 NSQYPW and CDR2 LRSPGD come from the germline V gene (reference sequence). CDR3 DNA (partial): TGCACCTGCAGTGCAGAGTCCTGGGGGGGGCAAAAC. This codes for CTCSAESWGGQN. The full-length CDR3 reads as CTCSAESWGGQNTLYF.

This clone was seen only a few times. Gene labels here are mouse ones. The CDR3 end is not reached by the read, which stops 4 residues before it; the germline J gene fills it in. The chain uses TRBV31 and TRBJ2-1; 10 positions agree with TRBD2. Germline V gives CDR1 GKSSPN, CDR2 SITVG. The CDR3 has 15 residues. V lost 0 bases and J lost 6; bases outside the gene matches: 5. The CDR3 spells CAWSLRLGGTAEQFF. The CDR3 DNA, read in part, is TGTGCCTGGAGTCTCCGACTGGGGGGAACTGCT.

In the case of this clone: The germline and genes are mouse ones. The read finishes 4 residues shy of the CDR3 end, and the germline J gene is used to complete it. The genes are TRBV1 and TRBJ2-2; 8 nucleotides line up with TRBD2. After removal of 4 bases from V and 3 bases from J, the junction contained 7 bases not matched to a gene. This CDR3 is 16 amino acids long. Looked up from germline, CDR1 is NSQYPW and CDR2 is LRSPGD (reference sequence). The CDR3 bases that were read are TGCACCTGCAGTGACTCGGGGGGGGCGCACACCGGG. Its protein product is CTCSDSGGAHTG. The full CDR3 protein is CTCSDSGGAHTGQLYF.

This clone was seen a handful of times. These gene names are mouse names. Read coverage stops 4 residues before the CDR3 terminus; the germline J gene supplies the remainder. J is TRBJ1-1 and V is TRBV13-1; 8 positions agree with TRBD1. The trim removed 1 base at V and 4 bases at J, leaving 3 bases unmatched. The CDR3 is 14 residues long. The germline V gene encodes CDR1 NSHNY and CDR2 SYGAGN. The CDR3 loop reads CASSDHRGITEVFF. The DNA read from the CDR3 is TGTGCCAGCAGTGATCACAGGGGGATCACA.

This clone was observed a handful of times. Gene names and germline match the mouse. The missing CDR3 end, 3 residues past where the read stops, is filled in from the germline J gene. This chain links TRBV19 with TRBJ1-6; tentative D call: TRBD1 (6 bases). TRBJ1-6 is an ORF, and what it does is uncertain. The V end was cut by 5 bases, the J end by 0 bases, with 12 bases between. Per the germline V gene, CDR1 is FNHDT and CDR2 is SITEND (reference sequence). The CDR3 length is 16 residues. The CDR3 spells CASSRDTLSYNSPLYF. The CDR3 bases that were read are TGTGCCAGCAGCCGGGACACCCTTTCCTATAATTCGCCC.

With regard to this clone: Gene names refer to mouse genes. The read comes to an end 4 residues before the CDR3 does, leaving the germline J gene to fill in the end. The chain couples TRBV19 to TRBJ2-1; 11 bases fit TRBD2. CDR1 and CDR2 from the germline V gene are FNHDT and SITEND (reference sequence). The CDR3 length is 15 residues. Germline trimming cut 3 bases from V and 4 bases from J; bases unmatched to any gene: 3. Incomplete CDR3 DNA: TGTGCCAGCAGTAACTGGGGGGGCGGGTATGCT. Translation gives CASSNWGGGYA. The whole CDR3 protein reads CASSNWGGGYAEQFF.

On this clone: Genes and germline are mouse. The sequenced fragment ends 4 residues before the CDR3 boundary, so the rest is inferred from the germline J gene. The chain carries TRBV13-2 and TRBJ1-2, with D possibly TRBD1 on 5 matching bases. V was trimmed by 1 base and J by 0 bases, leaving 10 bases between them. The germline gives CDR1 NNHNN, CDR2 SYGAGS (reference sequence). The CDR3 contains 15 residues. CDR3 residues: CASGDRGDANSDYTF. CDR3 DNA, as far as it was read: TGTGCCAGCGGTGATCGGGGGGATGCAAACTCC.

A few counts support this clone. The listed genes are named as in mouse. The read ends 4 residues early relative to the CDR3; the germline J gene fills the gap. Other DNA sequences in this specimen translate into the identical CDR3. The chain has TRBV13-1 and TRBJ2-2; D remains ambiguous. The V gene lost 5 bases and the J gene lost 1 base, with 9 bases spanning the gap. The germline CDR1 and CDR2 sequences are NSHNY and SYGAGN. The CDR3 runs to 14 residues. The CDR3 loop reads CASSRQLNTGQLYF. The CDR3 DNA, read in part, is TGTGCCAGCAGCAGACAACTAAACACCGGG.

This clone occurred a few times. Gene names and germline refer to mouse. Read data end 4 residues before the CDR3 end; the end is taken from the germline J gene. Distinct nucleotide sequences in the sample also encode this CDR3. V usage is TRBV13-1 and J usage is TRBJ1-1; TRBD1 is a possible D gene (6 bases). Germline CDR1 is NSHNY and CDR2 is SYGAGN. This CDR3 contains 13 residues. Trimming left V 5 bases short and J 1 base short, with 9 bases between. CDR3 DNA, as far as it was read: TGTGCCAGCAGGCCGGGACAAAACACA. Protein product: CASRPGQNT. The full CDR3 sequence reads CASRPGQNTEVFF.

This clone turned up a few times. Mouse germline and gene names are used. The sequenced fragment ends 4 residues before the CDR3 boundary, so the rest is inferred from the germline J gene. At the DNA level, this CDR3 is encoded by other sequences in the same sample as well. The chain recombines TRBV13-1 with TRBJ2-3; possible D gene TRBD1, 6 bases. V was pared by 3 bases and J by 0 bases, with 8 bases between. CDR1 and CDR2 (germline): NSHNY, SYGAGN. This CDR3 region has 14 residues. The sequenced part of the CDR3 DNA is TGTGCCAGCAGTGTCAGGGGTAGTGCAGAA. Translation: CASSVRGSAE. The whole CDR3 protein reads CASSVRGSAETLYF.

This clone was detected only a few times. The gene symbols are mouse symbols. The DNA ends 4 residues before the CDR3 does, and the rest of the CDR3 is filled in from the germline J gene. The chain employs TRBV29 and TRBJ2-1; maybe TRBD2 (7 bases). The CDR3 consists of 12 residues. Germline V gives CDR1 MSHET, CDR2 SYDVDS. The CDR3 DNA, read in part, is TGTGCTAGCAGTTTGGGGGGCGCT. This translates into CASSLGGA. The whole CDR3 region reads CASSLGGAEQFF.

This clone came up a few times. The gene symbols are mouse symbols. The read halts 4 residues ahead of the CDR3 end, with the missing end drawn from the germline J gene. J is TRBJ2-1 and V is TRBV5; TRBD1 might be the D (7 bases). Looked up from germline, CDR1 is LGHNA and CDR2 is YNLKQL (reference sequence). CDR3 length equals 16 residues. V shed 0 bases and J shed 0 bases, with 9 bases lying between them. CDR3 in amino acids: CASSQDQGGNYAEQFF. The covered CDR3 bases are TGTGCCAGCAGCCAAGATCAGGGGGGTAACTATGCT.

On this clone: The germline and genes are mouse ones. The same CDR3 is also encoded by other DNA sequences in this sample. The CDR3: CASSQDGQDTQYF. Incomplete CDR3 DNA: TGTGCCAGCAGCCAAGATGGGCAAGAC. This chain connects TRBV5 to TRBJ2-5; D ambiguous. Coverage ceases 4 residues before the CDR3 finishes, and the germline J gene fills in the end. Deletions cut 0 bases from V and 3 bases from J, with 4 bases between. This CDR3 contains 13 residues. Germline V gives CDR1 LGHNA, CDR2 YNLKQL (reference sequence).

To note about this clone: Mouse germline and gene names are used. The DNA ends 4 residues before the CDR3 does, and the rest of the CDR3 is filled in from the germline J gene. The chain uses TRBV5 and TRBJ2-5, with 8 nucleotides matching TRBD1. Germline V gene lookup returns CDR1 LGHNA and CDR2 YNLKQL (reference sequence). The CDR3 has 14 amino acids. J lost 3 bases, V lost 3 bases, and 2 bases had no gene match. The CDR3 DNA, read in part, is TGTGCCAGCAGCCACCGGGACAGGCAAGAC. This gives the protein CASSHRDRQD. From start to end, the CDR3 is CASSHRDRQDTQYF.

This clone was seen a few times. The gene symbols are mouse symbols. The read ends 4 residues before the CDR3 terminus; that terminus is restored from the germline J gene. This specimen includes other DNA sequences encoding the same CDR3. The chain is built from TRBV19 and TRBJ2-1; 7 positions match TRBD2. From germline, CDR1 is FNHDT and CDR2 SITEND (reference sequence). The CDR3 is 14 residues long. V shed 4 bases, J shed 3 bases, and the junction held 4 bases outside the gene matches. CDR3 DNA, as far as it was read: TGTGCCAGCAGTCCTCGACTGGGCTATGCT. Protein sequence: CASSPRLGYA. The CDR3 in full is CASSPRLGYAEQFF.

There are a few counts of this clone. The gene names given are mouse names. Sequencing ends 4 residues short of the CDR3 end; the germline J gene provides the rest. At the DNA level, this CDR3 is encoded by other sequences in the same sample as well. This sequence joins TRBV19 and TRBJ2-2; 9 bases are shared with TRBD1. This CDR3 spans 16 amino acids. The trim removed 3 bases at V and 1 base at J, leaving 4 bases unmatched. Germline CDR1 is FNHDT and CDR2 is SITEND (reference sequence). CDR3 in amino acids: CASSTPGQGNTGQLYF. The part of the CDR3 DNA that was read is TGTGCCAGCAGTACCCCGGGACAGGGAAACACCGGG.

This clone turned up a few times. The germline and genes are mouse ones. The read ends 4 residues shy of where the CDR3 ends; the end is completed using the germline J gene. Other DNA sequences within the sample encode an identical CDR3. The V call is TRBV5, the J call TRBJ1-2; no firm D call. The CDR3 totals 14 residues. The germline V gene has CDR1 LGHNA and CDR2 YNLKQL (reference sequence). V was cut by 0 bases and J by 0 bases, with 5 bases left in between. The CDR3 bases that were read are TGTGCCAGCAGCCAAGAGCCAGCAAACTCC. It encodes CASSQEPANS. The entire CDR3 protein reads CASSQEPANSDYTF.

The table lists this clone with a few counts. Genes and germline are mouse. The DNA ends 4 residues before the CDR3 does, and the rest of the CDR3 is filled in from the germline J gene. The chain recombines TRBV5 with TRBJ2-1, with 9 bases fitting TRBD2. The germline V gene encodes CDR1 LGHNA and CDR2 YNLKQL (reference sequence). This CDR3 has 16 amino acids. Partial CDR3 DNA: TGTGCCAGCAGCCAAGATTTGGGGGGGCTGAGAGCT. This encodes CASSQDLGGLRA. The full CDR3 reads CASSQDLGGLRAEQFF.

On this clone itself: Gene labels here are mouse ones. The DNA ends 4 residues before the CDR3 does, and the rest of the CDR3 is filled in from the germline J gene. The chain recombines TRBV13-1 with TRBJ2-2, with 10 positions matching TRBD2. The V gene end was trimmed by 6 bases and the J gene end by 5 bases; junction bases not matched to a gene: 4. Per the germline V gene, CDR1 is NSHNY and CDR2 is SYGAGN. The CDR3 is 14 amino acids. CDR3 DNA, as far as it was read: TGTGCCAGCACCCGGGACTGGGGAACCGGG. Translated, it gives CASTRDWGTG. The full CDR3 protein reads CASTRDWGTGQLYF.

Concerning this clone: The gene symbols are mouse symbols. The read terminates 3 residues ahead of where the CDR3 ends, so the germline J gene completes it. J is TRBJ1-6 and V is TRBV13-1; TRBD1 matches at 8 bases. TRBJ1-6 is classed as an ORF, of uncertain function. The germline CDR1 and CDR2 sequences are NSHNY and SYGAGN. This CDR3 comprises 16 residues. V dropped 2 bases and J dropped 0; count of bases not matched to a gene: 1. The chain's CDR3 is CASSEDRVSYNSPLYF. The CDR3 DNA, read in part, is TGTGCCAGCAGTGAGGACAGGGTTTCCTATAATTCGCCC.

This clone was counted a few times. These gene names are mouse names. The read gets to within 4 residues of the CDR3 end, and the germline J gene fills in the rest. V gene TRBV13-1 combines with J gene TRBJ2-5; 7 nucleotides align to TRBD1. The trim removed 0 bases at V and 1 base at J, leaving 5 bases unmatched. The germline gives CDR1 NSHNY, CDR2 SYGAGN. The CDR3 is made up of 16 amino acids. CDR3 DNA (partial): TGTGCCAGCAGTGATGCAGACAGGGAAGACCAAGAC. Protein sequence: CASSDADREDQD. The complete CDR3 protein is CASSDADREDQDTQYF.

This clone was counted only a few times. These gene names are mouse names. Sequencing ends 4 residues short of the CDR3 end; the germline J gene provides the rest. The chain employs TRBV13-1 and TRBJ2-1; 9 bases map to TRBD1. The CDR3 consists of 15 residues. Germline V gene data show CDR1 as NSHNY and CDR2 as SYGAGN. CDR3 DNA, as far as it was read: TGTGCCAGCAGTGGGGCCGGGACAGGGAAGCCT. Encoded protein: CASSGAGTGKP. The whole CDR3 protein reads CASSGAGTGKPEQFF.

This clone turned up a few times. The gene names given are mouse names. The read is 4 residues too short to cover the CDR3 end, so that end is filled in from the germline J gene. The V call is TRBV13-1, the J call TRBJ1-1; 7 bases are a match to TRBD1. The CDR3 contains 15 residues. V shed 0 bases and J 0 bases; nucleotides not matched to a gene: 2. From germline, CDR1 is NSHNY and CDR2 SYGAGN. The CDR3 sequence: CASSDATGSNTEVFF. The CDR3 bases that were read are TGTGCCAGCAGTGATGCGACAGGGTCAAACACA.

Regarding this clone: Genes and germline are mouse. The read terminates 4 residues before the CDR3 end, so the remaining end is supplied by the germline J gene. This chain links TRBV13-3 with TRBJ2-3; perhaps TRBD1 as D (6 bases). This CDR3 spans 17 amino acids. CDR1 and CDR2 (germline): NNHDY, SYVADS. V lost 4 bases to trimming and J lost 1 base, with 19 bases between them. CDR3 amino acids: CASSPNRVEDGAETLYF. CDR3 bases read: TGTGCCAGCAGTCCCAACAGGGTTGAGGATGGTGCAGAA.

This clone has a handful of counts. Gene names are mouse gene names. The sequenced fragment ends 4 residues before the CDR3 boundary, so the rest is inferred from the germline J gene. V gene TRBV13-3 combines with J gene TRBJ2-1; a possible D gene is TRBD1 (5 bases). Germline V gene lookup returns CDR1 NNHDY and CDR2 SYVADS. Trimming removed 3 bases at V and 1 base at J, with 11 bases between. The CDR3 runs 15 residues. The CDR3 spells CASSGRGLNYAEQFF. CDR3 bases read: TGTGCCAGCAGTGGAAGGGGATTGAACTATGCT.

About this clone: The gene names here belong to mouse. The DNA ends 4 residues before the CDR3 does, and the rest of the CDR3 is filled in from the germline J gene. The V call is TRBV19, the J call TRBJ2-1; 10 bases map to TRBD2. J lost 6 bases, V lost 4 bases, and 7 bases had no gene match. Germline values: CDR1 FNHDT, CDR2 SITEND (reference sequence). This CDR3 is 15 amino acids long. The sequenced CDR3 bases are TGTGCCAGCAGTCAACGACTGGGGGGTAGTGCT. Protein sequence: CASSQRLGGSA. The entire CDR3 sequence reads CASSQRLGGSAEQFF.

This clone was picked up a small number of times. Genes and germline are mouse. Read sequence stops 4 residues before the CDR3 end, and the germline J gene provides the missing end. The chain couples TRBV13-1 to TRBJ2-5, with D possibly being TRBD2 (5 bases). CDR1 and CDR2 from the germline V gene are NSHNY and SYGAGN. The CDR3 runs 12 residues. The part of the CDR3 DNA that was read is TGTGCCAGCAGTATCTTGGGGGAC. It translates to CASSILGD. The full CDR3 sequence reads CASSILGDTQYF.